One T cell receptor beta chain is described in this entry. Its antigen remains undetermined. No much larger clone exists at a distance of one base, and base qualities are not known. V is shortened by 7 bases, J by 0 bases, and the region joining them spans 16 bases. Reading from cysteine to phenylalanine, the CDR3 counts 15 amino acids. The CDR3 DNA has 45 bases and is translated from base 1. CDR1 and CDR2 are read off the germline V gene as MNHEY and SVGAGI. The sample originates from a study of beta chain features in type 1 diabetes listed by TCRdb under 2018. In terms of the full investigation: Patients and healthy donors did not differ in mean age, gender distribution, total cell number or subset yield. A total of under 120,000,000 sorted cells were examined across all samples, and RNA yield correlated strongly with the number of cells per subset. Naive and central memory subsets were obtained from all 30 or so donors, but regulatory and stem cell-like memory subsets were isolated from only 8 patients and 8 healthy donors. In the study, recently diagnosed type 1 diabetes patients and matched healthy donors were compared on the TCRB repertoires of their sorted circulating CD4+ T cell subsets. General study outcomes and caveats: At VDJ recombination sites, patients with type 1 diabetes made fewer insertions and deleted more nucleotides, a pattern implying thymic rearrangement abnormalities. PCR might favor shorter templates, but patient and control samples were amplified and corrected together, so any skew would affect both groups equally. Naive, central memory and regulatory TCRB repertoires appeared to be more alike among patients than among healthy donors. Because cDNA rather than genomic DNA was sequenced, highly expressing activated cells could have been over-represented, although no difference in activation and CD3 levels was found between groups. Type 1 diabetes patients showed a moderate but significant shortening of TCRB CDR3 length in all four CD4+ subsets. HLA sub-analyses involved small numbers of individuals, so any influence of HLA type on TCRB rearrangement remained unresolved.

The High Capacity cDNA Reverse Transcription Kit was used to reverse transcribe all of the isolated RNA, meaning that expressed TCRB transcripts were what got sequenced. Naive, central memory and regulatory T cell samples underwent deep immunoSEQ sequencing, averaging about 3.57 million total reads per sample. Sorted cells were lysed in RLT buffer, and RNA was extracted using DNase-treated RNeasy Micro or Mini kits according to cell number. Each cell subset was processed on its own to prevent cross-contamination, while patient and healthy donor samples were processed together. Using the immunoSEQ multiplex PCR, TCRB sequences were amplified from cDNA into 87-bp fragments spanning the CDR3 region. The amplicons were sequenced using the Illumina HiSeq platform. Per the original workflow: PCR bias was computationally corrected using synthetic template baselines, reads within Hamming distance 2 were collapsed, and singletons that could not be merged were discarded. By aligning reads against IMGT, V, D and J genes, CDR3 length, and insertions or deletions at six rearrangement sites were assigned. Within each subset, clonotype counts were normalized to sorted cell number, and only after that were true diversity and Gini coefficients computed with the tcR R package. Repertoire sharing was quantified using the overlap coefficient calculated on TCRB nucleotide sequences. As a proxy for the pre-selection repertoire, out-of-frame TCRB sequences from naive cells were analyzed. TCRdb limited this immuneACCESS table to in-frame rearrangements with V and J called. A share of clones is missing; checked studies link under half to unresolved V genes, and the rest is unexplained. The DNA was the basis for D and trimming; V, J and clone size are from that table. For this sample the table gives approximately 250,000 clones, of which around an eighth were detected only once. The top ten clones comprise around 0.025% of the sample.

A single peripheral blood draw of about 116 mL on average was collected from each donor into heparinised tubes. Using a panel that included CD45RO, CCR7, CD25, CD127, CD95 and CD27, naive, central memory, regulatory and stem cell-like memory CD4+ T cells were sorted on a BD FACSAria II. All sorted populations exceeded 95% purity. Right away, PBMCs were isolated by Lymphoprep density gradient centrifugation and were stained directly, with no culture step. To minimize batch effects, samples were stained and sorted in pairs, one healthy donor with one patient per experiment. The sequence derives from a woman aged 40 to 49 in good health. The sample consisted of naive CD4+ T cells from blood. Per the publication, the cell subset or site label means: true naive CD4+ T cells. The V and J genes are TRBV6-5 and TRBJ2-7; the D gene is perhaps TRBD2, from 6 matching bases. The CDR3 here reads CASTPLGGDSYEQYF. At the DNA level, the sequence is TGTGCCAGCACCCCTCTCGGCGGGGACTCCTACGAGCAGTACTTC.